By frequency, the clone carrying this TCR beta chain registers medium-sized. Its target is unknown. Triplicate sorts of 290,000 or so cells per CD8+ subset. Preparation of TRB cDNA libraries relied on 5' RACE carrying UMI labels. No DNA is given; TCRdb re-called the 5' RACE reads and lists each CDR3 protein once. The repertoire table contains tens of thousands of distinct CDR3 sequences. The data belong to a study of CXCR3-negative and CXCR3-positive naive CD8 T cells. Broader study findings: Comparably high diversity was seen in both naive subsets, and much lower diversity in memory CD8+ cells. Fresh PBMCs served for most assays, and CXCR3 expression fell partially after cryopreservation.

Input material: memory CD8+ T cells from blood. The TCR comes from a human donor in good health. Some clones in this sample may be carry-over from other donors' samples.

The CDR3 reads CASSEGQGFYEQYF. The rearrangement uses TRBV19 and TRBJ2-7; there is no DNA to check the TCRdb D call of TRBD1. This CDR3 has 14 residues. Germline values: CDR1 LNHDA, CDR2 SQIVND (reference sequence).